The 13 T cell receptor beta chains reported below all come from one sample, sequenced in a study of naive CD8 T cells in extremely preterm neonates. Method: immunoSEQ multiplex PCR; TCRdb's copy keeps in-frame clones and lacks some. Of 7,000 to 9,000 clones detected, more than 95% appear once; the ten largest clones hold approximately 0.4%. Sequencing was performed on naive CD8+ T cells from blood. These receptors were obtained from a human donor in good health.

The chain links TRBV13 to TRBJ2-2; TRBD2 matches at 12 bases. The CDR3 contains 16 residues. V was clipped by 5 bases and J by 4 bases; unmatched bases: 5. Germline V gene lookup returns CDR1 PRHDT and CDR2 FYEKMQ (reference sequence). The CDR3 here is CASSPPTSGSTGELFF. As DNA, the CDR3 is TGTGCCAGCAGCCCCCCGACTAGCGGGAGCACCGGGGAGCTGTTTTTT.

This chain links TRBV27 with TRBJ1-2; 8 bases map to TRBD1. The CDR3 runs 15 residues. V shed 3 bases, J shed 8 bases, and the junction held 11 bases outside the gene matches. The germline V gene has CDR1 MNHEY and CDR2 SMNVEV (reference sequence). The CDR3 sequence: CASSFSTGTGLGYTF. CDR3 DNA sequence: TGTGCCAGCAGTTTTTCGACAGGGACAGGATTAGGCTACACCTTC.

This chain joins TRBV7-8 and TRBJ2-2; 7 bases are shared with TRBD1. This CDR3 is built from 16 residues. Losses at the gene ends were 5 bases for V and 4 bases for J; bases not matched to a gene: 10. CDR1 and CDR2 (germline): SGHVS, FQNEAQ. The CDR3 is CASSVEPGQSTGELFF. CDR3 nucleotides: TGTGCCAGCAGCGTCGAACCGGGACAGAGCACCGGGGAGCTGTTTTTT.

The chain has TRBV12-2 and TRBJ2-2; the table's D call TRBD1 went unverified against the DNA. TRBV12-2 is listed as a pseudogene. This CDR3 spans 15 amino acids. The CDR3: CASRFGDRNTGELFF. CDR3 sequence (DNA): TGTGCAAGTCGCTTTGGGGACAGGAACACCGGGGAGCTGTTTTTT.

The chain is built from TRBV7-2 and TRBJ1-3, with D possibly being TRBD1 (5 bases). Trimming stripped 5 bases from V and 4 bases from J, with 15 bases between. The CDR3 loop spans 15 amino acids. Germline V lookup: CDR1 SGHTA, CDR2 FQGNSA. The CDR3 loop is CASSLGRTGGNTIYF. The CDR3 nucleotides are TGTGCCAGCAGCCTAGGGCGAACAGGAGGAAACACCATATATTTT.

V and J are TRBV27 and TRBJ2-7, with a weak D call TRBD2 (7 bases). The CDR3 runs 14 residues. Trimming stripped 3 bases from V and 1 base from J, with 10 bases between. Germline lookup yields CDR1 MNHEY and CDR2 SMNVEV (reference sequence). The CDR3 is CASSLGGTSYEQYF. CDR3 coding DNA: TGTGCCAGCAGTTTGGGGGGGACATCCTACGAGCAGTACTTC.

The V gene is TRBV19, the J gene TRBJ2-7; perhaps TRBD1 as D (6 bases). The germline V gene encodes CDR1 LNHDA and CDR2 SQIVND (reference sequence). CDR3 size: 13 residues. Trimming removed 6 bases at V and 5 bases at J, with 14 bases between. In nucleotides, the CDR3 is TGTGCCAGTAGCCCAGACAGGTCTCACGAGCAGTACTTC. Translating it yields CASSPDRSHEQYF. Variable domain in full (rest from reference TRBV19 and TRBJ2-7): DGGITQSPKYLFRKEGQNVTLSCEQNLNHDAMYWYRQDPGQGLRLIYYSQIVNDFQKGDIAEGYSVSREKKESFPLTVTSAQKNPTAFYLCASSPDRSHEQYFGPGTRLTVT.

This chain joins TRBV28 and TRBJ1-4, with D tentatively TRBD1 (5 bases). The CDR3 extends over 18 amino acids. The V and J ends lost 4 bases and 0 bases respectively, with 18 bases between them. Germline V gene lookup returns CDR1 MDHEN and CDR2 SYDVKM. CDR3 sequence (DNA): TGTGCCAGCAGTTGGAGCGGGCGTTGGGGCTCAACTAATGAAAAACTGTTTTTT. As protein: CASSWSGRWGSTNEKLFF.

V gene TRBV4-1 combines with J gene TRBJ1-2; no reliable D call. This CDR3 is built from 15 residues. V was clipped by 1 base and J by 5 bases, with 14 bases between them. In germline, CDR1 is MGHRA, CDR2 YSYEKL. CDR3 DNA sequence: TGCGCCAGCAGCCAAGTGGTCGGCGGGCGGTATGGCTACACCTTC. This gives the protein CASSQVVGGRYGYTF.

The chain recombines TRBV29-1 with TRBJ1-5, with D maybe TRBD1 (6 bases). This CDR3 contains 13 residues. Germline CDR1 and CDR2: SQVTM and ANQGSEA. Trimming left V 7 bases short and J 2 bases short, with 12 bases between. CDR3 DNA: TGCAGCGCCCAGACAGGCGGCAATCAGCCCCAGCATTTT. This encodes CSAQTGGNQPQHF.

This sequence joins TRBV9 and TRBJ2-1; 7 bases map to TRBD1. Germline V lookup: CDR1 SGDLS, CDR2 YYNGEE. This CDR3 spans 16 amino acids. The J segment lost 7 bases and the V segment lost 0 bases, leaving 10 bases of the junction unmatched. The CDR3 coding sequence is TGTGCCAGCAGCGTAGAGGGGGCCCTGGCAGGGAATGAGCAGTTCTTC. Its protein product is CASSVEGALAGNEQFF.

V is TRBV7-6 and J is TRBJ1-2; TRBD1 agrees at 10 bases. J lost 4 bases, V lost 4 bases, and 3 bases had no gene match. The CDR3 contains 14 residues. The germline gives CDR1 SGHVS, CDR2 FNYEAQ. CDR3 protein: CASSSRDRGYGYTF. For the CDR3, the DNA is TGTGCCAGCAGCTCCCGGGACAGGGGCTATGGCTACACCTTC.

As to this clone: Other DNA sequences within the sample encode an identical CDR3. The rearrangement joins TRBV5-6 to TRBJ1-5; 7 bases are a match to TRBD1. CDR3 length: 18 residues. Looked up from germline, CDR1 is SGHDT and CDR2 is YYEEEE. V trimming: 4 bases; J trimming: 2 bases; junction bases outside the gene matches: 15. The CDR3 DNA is TGTGCCAGCAGCACCTACAATCACTCCGGGACAGGCAATCAGCCCCAGCATTTT. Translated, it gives CASSTYNHSGTGNQPQHF.